This TCR beta chain was captured by sequencing in a study of T-cell reconstitution after alpha-beta-depleted transplantation in children. CDR3 size: 13 residues. The ends were cut back, 6 bases at V and 2 bases at J, with 8 bases in the middle. Germline loops: CDR1 DFQATT, CDR2 SNEGSKA (reference sequence). In this sample, this clonotype turned up a few times. Unique molecular identifiers were incorporated when the TCRbeta library was constructed. One entry per CDR3 protein results from TCRdb running MiXCR on the PCR reads. The sample comprises approximately 110,000 distinct CDR3 sequences, approximately 10% of which are singletons, and under 35% rests with the top ten.

This chain joins TRBV20-1 and TRBJ2-6, with D possibly matching TRBD1 (5 bases). This receptor was taken from a boy aged 2 to 10 with acute lymphoblastic leukemia, due to receive a stem cell transplant. This material consisted of PBMCs, taken before TCRalphabeta/CD19-depleted stem cell transplant. CDR3: CSANRPGANVLTF. CDR3 nucleotides: TGCAGTGCCAACAGGCCTGGGGCCAACGTCCTGACTTTC.